This TCR beta chain was documented in a study of beta chain features in type 1 diabetes. Background on the study: Researchers looked at fewer than 110 million sorted cells across all samples. Study results and limitations: cDNA-based sequencing might over-represent cells highly expressing TCR. Type 1 diabetes patients showed a moderate but significant shortening of TCRB CDR3s in all four CD4+ subsets. The naive, central memory and Treg TCRB repertoires looked more alike in patients than they did in healthy donors. Junctions at VDJ sites from type 1 diabetes patients had fewer insertions and more deletions.

CDR1 MNHEY and CDR2 SVGAGI come from the germline V gene. This CDR3 comprises 14 residues. V was pared by 6 bases and J by 7 bases, with 15 bases between. Sequenced material consisted of expressed TCRB transcripts (all of the isolated RNA was reverse transcribed). The table came from immunoSEQ multiplex PCR; TCRdb's copy has only in-frame clones and leaves some out. The sample includes 300,000 or so clones, around an eighth of them seen just once. This clone has more than one count but fewer than ten. Its antigen is not known. The chain joins TRBV6-5 to TRBJ1-4; tentative D call: TRBD1 (5 bases). The sample was naive CD4+ T cells from blood. This receptor was taken from a man aged 25-40 years with type 1 diabetes. DNA for the CDR3: TGTGCCAGCAGCAAGCAGGGCAATCCTGAAAAACTGTTTTTT. Translation gives CASSKQGNPEKLFF.